The clone carrying this T cell receptor beta chain was seen ten or more times. The source of the sample is a study of T cells in Graves' hyperthyroidism and ophthalmopathy. TCR beta CDR3 sequences were amplified from RNA transcripts. The TCR CDR3 first-round RT-PCR relied on the HTBI primer set. A single record per CDR3 protein comes from TCRdb applying MiXCR to the multiplex PCR reads. The sample lists about 400,000 distinct CDR3 sequences, roughly 15% occurring once. With 2 bases clipped from V and 3 bases from J, the junction kept 7 bases outside the gene matches. Germline-derived CDR1 and CDR2 are MDHEN and SYDVKM. CDR3 length: 15 amino acids.

The TCR originated in a woman in her 30s with Graves' ophthalmopathy. The chain joins TRBV28 to TRBJ2-7; TRBD2 aligns across 7 bases. The specimen sequenced was blood. The CDR3 nucleotides are TGTGCCAGCAGTTTACTGCAGGGCGGGGGCTACGAGCAGTACTTC. As protein: CASSLLQGGGYEQYF.